This note documents a single T cell receptor (beta chain) sequence. The data belong to a study of CD8 T cells in Susac syndrome. Random hexamers primed reverse transcription of about 0.5 to 1 ug RNA. Across 54 Vbeta and 13 Jbeta, immunoSEQ multiplex PCR amplified TCR beta CDR3. TCRdb ran MiXCR on the immunoSEQ multiplex PCR reads and lists one entry per CDR3 protein. The repertoire holds under 150,000 distinct CDR3 sequences, with 90% to 96% as singletons. The V and J ends lost 3 bases and 4 bases, in that order; junction bases with no gene match: 5. Germline V gene data show CDR1 as SGHDN and CDR2 as FVKESK. The CDR3 has 16 amino acids.

This chain links TRBV14 with TRBJ2-2, with TRBD1 matching 10 bases. The sequenced sample was CD4+ T cells from PBMCs. The receptor's source is a human donor with Susac syndrome. This CDR3 reads CASSQSGQGITGELFF. CDR3 nucleotide sequence: TGTGCCAGCAGCCAGTCGGGACAGGGGATCACCGGGGAGCTGTTTTTT. Looking up the rest from reference TRBV14 and TRBJ2-2 gives the full variable domain: EAGVTQFPSHSVIEKGQTVTLRCDPISGHDNLYWYRRVMGKEIKFLLHFVKESKQDESGMPNNRFLAERTGGTYSTLKVQPAELEDSGVYFCASSQSGQGITGELFFGEGSRLTVL.